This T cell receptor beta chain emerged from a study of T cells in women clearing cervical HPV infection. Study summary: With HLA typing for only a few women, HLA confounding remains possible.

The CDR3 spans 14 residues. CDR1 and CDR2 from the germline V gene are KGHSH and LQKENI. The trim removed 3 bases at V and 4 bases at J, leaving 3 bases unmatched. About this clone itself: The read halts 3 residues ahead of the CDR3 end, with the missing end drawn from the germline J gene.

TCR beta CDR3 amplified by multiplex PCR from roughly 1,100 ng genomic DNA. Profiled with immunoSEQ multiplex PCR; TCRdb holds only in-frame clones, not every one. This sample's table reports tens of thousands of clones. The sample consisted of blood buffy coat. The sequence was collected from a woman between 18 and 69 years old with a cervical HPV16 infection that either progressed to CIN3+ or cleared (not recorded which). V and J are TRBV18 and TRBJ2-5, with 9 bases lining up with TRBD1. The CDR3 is CASSPGQGGETQYF. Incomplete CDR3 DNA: TGTGCCAGCTCACCGGGACAGGGAGGAGAGACC.